Sequencing of this TCR beta chain was carried out in a study of shared clonotypes between healthy human individuals. CDR3 length: 15 residues. Germline CDR1 LNHDA, CDR2 SQIVND (reference sequence). J gave up 5 bases and V 5 bases, and 3 bases lay outside the gene matches. Sequencing was at deep level. Template for every sorted-subset replicate PCR totaled roughly 200 ng DNA, approximately 30,000 T cell genomes. In the study's own analysis: Without quality scores, immunoSEQ junctional reads could not be filtered like full-length reads. Method: immunoSEQ multiplex PCR; TCRdb's copy keeps in-frame clones and lacks some. The V and J calls and clone size were taken over from that table, and D and trimming were inferred from the DNA. The sample carries some 1,900,000 clones, 85% to 95% recorded once. Only CD45RO-negative cells positively selected for CCR7 counted as naive CD8 cells, so terminally differentiated effector memory CD45RA+ cells were excluded.

This receptor was identified in a man aged 18 to 35 in good health. The chain is built from TRBV19 and TRBJ2-2; 12 nucleotides match TRBD1. The sequencing sample was made of naive CD8+ T cells sorted from blood. The CDR3 bases are TGTGCCAGTAGTCCGGGACAGGGGGCTACCGGGGAGCTGTTTTTT. It translates to CASSPGQGATGELFF. The full variable domain, rest sourced from reference TRBV19 and TRBJ2-2, is DGGITQSPKYLFRKEGQNVTLSCEQNLNHDAMYWYRQDPGQGLRLIYYSQIVNDFQKGDIAEGYSVSREKKESFPLTVTSAQKNPTAFYLCASSPGQGATGELFFGEGSRLTVL.